Listed here are 16 T cell receptor beta chains from one sample, sequenced in a study of blood T cell repertoires in COVID-19. TCRdb keeps only in-frame clones here, not all; method: immunoSEQ multiplex PCR. This table has over 150,000 clones, roughly 88% appearing once. The sample comprised peripheral blood. These receptors were collected from a man older than 75 with COVID-19, enrolled during active disease.

The chain has TRBV7-2 and TRBJ2-7, with D possibly being TRBD2 (7 bases). The length of the CDR3 is 14 residues. Per germline, CDR1 SGHTA and CDR2 FQGNSA. The ends were cut back, 1 base at V and 3 bases at J, with 10 bases in the middle. The CDR3 region has the DNA TGTGCCAGCAGCTTAGGAGGGGGGGTCTACGAGCAGTACTTC. Translation: CASSLGGGVYEQYF.

The chain employs TRBV6-2 or TRBV6-3 and TRBJ2-1; a possible D gene is TRBD2 (6 bases). The CDR3 is 15 amino acids. Germline V gene lookup returns CDR1 MNHEY and CDR2 SVGEGT. Trimming left V 2 bases short and J 0 bases short, with 8 bases between. The CDR3 DNA sequence: TGTGCCAGCAGTTACGGGGGGAACTCCTACAATGAGCAGTTCTTC. Its protein is CASSYGGNSYNEQFF.

V usage is TRBV3-1 (or the pseudogene TRBV3-2) and J usage is TRBJ2-1; D might be TRBD1 (5 bases). Germline CDR1 reads LGHDT; CDR2 reads YNNKEL (reference sequence). The CDR3 length is 15 residues. Trimming took off 0 bases at V and 8 bases at J, with 14 bases between the two ends. The DNA of the CDR3 is TGTGCCAGCAGCCAAGATGGGGCTAGTCGCGATGAGCAGTTCTTC. Translation: CASSQDGASRDEQFF.

V is TRBV2 and J is TRBJ2-7; 8 bases align to TRBD1. The CDR3 has 14 amino acids. CDR1 is SNHLY, CDR2 FYNNEI, per germline. The J segment lost 5 bases and the V segment lost 2 bases, leaving 5 bases of the junction unmatched. Here the CDR3 DNA reads TGTGCCAGCAGTGAACAGACAGGGGTCGACGAGCAGTACTTC. Its protein is CASSEQTGVDEQYF.

The chain links TRBV19 to TRBJ2-1, with unresolved D. Germline CDR1 and CDR2: LNHDA and SQIVND (reference sequence). The CDR3 totals 13 residues. V lost 5 bases, J lost 9 bases, and 14 bases lay in between. The CDR3: CASSPSIELEQFF. CDR3 coding DNA: TGTGCCAGTAGTCCATCTATTGAGCTTGAGCAGTTCTTC.

The V gene is TRBV7-9, the J gene TRBJ2-5; a weak D match, TRBD1 (6 bases). Germline V lookup: CDR1 SEHNR, CDR2 FQNEAQ (reference sequence). CDR3 length equals 16 residues. The V end was cut by 1 base, the J end by 2 bases, with 14 bases between. CDR3 amino acids: CASSLGVGGGQETQYF. The CDR3 coding sequence is TGTGCCAGCAGCTTAGGAGTTGGGGGCGGGCAAGAGACCCAGTACTTC.

This rearrangement joins TRBV18 to TRBJ1-1, with a weak D call TRBD1 (6 bases). Germline CDR1 and CDR2: KGHSH and LQKENI. The CDR3 length is 14 residues. Deletions cut 2 bases from V and 4 bases from J, with 11 bases between. CDR3 amino acids: CASSPGGAITEAFF. CDR3 nucleotides: TGTGCCAGCTCACCAGGGGGGGCGATCACTGAAGCTTTCTTT. Full variable domain (missing parts from reference TRBV18 and TRBJ1-1): NAGVMQNPRHLVRRRGQEARLRCSPMKGHSHVYWYRQLPEEGLKFMVYLQKENIIDESGMPKERFSAEFPKEGPSILRIQQVVRGDSAAYFCASSPGGAITEAFFGQGTRLTVV.

This rearrangement joins TRBV28 to TRBJ2-7; 10 bases map to TRBD1. The CDR3 has 15 residues. Germline lookup yields CDR1 MDHEN and CDR2 SYDVKM. Trimming removed 5 bases from V and 3 bases from J; junction bases left unmatched: 7. In DNA form, the CDR3 reads TGTGCCAGCAGTCCGATTGGGACAGGGGACTACGAGCAGTACTTC. Protein sequence: CASSPIGTGDYEQYF.

In this sample, this clone turned up a few times. The rearrangement links TRBV4-3 to TRBJ2-4; 8 bases agree with TRBD2. J gave up 15 bases and V 0 bases, and 7 bases lay outside the gene matches. The CDR3 length is 13 residues. From germline, CDR1 is LGHNA and CDR2 YSLEER. CDR3 protein: CASSQDGGGPTYF. The DNA of the CDR3 is TGCGCCAGCAGCCAAGACGGGGGGGGTCCTACGTACTTC.

The chain uses TRBV7-9 and TRBJ1-2; tentative D call: TRBD1 (5 bases). The V end was cut by 2 bases, the J end by 0 bases, with 7 bases between. The CDR3 sequence is 14 residues long. Germline V gene lookup returns CDR1 SEHNR and CDR2 FQNEAQ (reference sequence). In nucleotides, the CDR3 is TGTGCCAGCAGCTTATCAGGGACTAACTATGGCTACACCTTC. Amino acids: CASSLSGTNYGYTF. Complete variable domain (other parts from reference TRBV7-9 and TRBJ1-2): DTGVSQNPRHKITKRGQNVTFRCDPISEHNRLYWYRQTLGQGPEFLTYFQNEAQLEKSRLLSDRFSAERPKGSFSTLEIQRTEQGDSAMYLCASSLSGTNYGYTFGSGTRLTVV.

The chain combines TRBV24-1 with TRBJ2-1; TRBD2 matches 7 bases. The germline CDR1 and CDR2 sequences are KGHDR and SFDVKD. V gave up 1 base and J gave up 15 bases; unmatched junction bases: 5. The CDR3 is 12 residues long. The CDR3 DNA sequence: TGTGCCACCAGTGATTTCAGGGAGGGAAGGTTCTTC. This gives the protein CATSDFREGRFF.

J is TRBJ1-2 and V is TRBV7-9; 7 bases align to TRBD1. J lost 4 bases, V lost 5 bases, and 1 base had no gene match. In germline, CDR1 is SEHNR, CDR2 FQNEAQ (reference sequence). The CDR3 runs to 12 residues. This chain's CDR3 is CASSRDSYGYTF. The CDR3 coding sequence is TGTGCCAGCAGCCGGGACAGCTATGGCTACACCTTC.

The chain's CDR3 is CACRAGGNTIYF. The CDR3 nucleotides are TGTGCCTGCAGGGCTGGAGGAAACACCATATATTTT. This chain connects TRBV19 to TRBJ1-3; tentative D call: TRBD1 (5 bases). The length of the CDR3 is 12 residues. The germline V gene has CDR1 LNHDA and CDR2 SQIVND (reference sequence). V gave up 11 bases and J gave up 4 bases, with 12 bases separating them.

V gene TRBV12-3 or TRBV12-4 combines with J gene TRBJ1-5, with D possibly matching TRBD1 (6 bases). Trimming left V 8 bases short and J 6 bases short, with 14 bases between. The CDR3 has 13 amino acids. The CDR3 DNA reads TGTGCCAGCCGAAAGGGGGGGATTCAGCCCCAGCATTTT. Its translation is CASRKGGIQPQHF.

The rearrangement joins TRBV5-4 to TRBJ1-4; possibly TRBD1 for D (5 bases). The CDR3 sequence is 14 residues long. CDR1 is SGHNT and CDR2 is YYREEE in the germline V gene (reference sequence). V lost 8 bases and J 1 base, leaving 12 bases between the germline ends. As DNA, the CDR3 is TGTGCCAGTCACGTCGGGGGAACTAATGAAAAACTGTTTTTT. Residues: CASHVGGTNEKLFF. The full variable domain, completed using reference TRBV5-4 and TRBJ1-4, is ETGVTQSPTHLIKTRGQQVTLRCSSQSGHNTVSWYQQALGQGPQFIFQYYREEENGRGNFPPRFSGLQFPNYSSELNVNALELDDSALYLCASHVGGTNEKLFFGSGTQLSVL.

J is TRBJ2-7 and V is TRBV6-5; D is possibly TRBD1 (5 bases). This CDR3 is built from 15 residues. CDR1 MNHEY and CDR2 SVGAGI come from the germline V gene. The germline V and J ends were trimmed by 2 bases and 2 bases, with 13 bases remaining between them. The CDR3 spells CASSYDPGQTYEQYF. CDR3 nucleotides: TGTGCCAGCAGTTACGATCCAGGGCAGACCTACGAGCAGTACTTC.